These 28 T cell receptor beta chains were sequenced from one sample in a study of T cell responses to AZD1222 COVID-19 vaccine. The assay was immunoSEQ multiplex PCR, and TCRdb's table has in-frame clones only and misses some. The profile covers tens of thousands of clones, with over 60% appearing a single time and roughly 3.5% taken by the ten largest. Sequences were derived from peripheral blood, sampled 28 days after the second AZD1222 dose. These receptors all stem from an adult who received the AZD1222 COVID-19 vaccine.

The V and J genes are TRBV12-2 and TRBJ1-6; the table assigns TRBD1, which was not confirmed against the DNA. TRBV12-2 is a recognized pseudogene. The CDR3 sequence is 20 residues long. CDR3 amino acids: CASRLEPQGFPHTFYSPLHF. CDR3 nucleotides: TGTGCAAGTCGCTTAGAACCCCAGGGGTTCCCTCACACTTTCTATTCACCCCTCCACTTT.

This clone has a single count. The CDR3 is CASSYGRSGTDTQYF. The CDR3 DNA is TGTGCCAGCAGTTACGGCAGGAGTGGCACAGATACGCAGTATTTT. V and J are TRBV6-2 or TRBV6-3 and TRBJ2-3; D gene uncertain. V gave up 2 bases and J gave up 1 base, with 10 bases separating them. Germline assignment: CDR1 MNHEY and CDR2 SVGEGT. This CDR3 has 15 amino acids.

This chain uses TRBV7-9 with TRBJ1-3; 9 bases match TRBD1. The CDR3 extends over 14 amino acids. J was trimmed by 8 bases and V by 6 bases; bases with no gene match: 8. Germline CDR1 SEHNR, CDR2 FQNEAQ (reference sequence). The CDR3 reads CASRPGGQGDTIYF. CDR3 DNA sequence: TGTGCCAGCAGGCCCGGGGGACAGGGAGACACCATATATTTT.

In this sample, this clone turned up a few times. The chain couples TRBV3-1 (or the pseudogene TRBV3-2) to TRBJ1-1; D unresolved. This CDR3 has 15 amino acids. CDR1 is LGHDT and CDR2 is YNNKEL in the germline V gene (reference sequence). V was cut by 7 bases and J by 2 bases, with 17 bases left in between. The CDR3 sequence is CASTEEGRINTEAFF. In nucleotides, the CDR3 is TGTGCCAGCACCGAAGAGGGCAGGATTAACACTGAAGCTTTCTTT.

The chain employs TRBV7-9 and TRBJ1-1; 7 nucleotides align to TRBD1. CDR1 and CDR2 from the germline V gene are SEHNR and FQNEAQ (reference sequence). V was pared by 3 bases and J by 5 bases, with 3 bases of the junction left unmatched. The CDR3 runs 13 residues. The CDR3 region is CASSLGTETEAFF. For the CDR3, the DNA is TGTGCCAGCAGCTTGGGGACAGAAACTGAAGCTTTCTTT.

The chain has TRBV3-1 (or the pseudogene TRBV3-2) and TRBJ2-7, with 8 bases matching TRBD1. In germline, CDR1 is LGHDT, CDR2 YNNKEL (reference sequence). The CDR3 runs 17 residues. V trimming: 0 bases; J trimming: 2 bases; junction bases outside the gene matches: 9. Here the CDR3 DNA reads TGTGCCAGCAGCCAAGATTTCGGGGACAGGCCTACCTACGAGCAGTACTTC. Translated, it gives CASSQDFGDRPTYEQYF.

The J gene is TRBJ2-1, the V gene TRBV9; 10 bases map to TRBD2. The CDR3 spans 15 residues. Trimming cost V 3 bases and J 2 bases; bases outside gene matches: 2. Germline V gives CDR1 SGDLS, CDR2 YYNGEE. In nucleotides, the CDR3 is TGTGCCAGCAGCGCTAGCGGGGGCCCCTACAATGAGCAGTTCTTC. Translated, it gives CASSASGGPYNEQFF.

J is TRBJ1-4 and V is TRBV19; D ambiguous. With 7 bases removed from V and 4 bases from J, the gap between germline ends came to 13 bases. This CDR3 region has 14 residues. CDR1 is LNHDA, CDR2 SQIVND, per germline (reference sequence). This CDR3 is CASTGGQDNEKLFF. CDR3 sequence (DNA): TGTGCCAGTACTGGCGGGCAAGATAATGAAAAACTGTTTTTT.

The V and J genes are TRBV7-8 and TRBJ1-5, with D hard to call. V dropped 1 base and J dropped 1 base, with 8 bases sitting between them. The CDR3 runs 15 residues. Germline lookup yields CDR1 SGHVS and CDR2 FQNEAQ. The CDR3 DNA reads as TGTGCCAGCAGCTTAGGACGGTGGAGCAATCAGCCCCAGCATTTT. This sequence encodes CASSLGRWSNQPQHF.

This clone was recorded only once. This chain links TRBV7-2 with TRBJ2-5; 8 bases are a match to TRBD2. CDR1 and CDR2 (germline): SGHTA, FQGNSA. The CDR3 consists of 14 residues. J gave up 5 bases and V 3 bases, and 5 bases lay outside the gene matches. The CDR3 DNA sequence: TGTGCCAGCAGCTTCAGCGGGGGAGGGGAGACCCAGTACTTC. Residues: CASSFSGGGETQYF.

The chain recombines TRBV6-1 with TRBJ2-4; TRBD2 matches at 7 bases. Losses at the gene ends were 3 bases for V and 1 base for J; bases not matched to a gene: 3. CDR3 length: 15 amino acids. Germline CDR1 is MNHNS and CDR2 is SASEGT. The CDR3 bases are TGTGCCAGCAGTGATTGGGGGGGGGCCAAAAACATTCAGTACTTC. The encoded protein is CASSDWGGAKNIQYF.

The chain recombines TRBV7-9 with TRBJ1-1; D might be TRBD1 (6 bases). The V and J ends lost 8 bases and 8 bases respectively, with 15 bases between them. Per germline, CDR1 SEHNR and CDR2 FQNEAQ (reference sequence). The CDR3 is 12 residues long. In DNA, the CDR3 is TGTGCCAGCGGGGGAGGGGGTTCGGAAGCTTTCTTT. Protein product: CASGGGGSEAFF.

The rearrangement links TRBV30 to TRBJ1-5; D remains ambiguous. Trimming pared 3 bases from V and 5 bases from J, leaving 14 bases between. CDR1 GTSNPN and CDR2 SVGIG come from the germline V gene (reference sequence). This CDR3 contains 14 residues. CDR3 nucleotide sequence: TGTGCCTGGAGCCCCTCGGTCGGTGATCAGCCCCAGCATTTT. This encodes CAWSPSVGDQPQHF.

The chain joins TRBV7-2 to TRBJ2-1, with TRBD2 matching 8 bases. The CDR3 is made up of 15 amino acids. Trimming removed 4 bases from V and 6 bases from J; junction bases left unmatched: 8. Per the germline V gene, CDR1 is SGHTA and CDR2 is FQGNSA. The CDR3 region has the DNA TGTGCCAGCAGCTGGCTAGCGGGCGGGGGCAATGAGCAGTTCTTC. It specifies CASSWLAGGGNEQFF.

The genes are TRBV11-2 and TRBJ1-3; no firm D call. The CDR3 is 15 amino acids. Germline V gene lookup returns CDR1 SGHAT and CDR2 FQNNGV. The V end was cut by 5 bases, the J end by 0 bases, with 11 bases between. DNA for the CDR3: TGTGCCAGCAGCCACCATCGGGGCTCTGGAAACACCATATATTTT. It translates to CASSHHRGSGNTIYF.

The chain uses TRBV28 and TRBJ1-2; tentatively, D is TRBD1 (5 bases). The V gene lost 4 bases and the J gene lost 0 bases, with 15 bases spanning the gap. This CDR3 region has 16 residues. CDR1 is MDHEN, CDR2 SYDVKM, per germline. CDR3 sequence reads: CASSWGGGGSNYGYTF. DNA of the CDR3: TGTGCCAGCAGTTGGGGGGGTGGAGGATCTAACTATGGCTACACCTTC.

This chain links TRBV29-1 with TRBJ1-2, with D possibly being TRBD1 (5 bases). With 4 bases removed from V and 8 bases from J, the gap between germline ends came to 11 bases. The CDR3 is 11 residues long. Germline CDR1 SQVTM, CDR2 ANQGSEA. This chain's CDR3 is CSVGGDRGYTF. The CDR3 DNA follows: TGCAGCGTTGGGGGAGACAGAGGCTACACCTTC.

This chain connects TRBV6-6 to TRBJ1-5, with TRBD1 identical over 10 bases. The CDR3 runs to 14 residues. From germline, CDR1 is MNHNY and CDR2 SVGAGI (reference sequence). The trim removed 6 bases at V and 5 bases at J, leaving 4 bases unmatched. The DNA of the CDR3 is TGTGCCAGCAGAGTGACAGGGGGCGATCAGCCCCAGCATTTT. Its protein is CASRVTGGDQPQHF.

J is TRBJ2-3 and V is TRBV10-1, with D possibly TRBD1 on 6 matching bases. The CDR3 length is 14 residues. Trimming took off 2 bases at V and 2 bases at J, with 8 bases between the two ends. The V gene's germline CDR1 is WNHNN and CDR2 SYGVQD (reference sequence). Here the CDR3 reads CASSEGQTTDTQYF. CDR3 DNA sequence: TGCGCCAGCAGTGAGGGACAGACCACAGATACGCAGTATTTT.

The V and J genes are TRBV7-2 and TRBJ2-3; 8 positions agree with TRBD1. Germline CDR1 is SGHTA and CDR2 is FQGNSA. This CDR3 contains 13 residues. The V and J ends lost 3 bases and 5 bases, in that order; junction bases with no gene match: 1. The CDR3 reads CASSFGQGDTQYF. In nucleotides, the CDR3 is TGTGCCAGCAGCTTTGGACAGGGAGATACGCAGTATTTT.

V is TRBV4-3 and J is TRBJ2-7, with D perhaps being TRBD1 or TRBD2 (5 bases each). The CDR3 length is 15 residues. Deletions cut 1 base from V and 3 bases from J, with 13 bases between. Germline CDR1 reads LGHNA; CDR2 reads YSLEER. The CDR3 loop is CASSQVQGALYEQYF. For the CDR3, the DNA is TGCGCCAGCAGCCAAGTTCAGGGAGCCCTCTACGAGCAGTACTTC.

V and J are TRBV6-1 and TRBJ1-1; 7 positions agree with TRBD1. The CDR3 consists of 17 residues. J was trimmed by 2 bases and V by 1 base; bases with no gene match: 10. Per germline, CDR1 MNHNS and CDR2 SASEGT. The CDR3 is CASSEVAAGGINTEAFF. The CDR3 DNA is TGTGCCAGCAGTGAAGTGGCGGCAGGGGGAATCAACACTGAAGCTTTCTTT.

The CDR3 here is CASSGARPPNEQFF. The CDR3 bases are TGTGCCAGCAGCGGAGCAAGACCTCCCAATGAGCAGTTCTTC. V is TRBV6-5 and J is TRBJ2-1; D remains unclear. The V gene lost 6 bases and the J gene lost 6 bases, with 15 bases spanning the gap. The germline CDR1 and CDR2 sequences are MNHEY and SVGAGI. This CDR3 is built from 14 residues.

CDR3 protein: CASRDYKQDRGRLVYEQYF. The CDR3 DNA sequence: TGCGCCAGCAGAGACTACAAGCAGGACAGGGGGCGCCTGGTGTACGAGCAGTACTTC. This chain connects TRBV5-1 to TRBJ2-7; 11 bases map to TRBD1. In germline, CDR1 is SGHRS, CDR2 YFSETQ. The CDR3 is 19 residues long. V was pared by 5 bases and J by 4 bases, with 20 bases of the junction left unmatched. The variable domain in full, completed from reference TRBV5-1 and TRBJ2-7, reads KAGVTQTPRYLIKTRGQQVTLSCSPISGHRSVSWYQQTPGQGLQFLFEYFSETQRNKGNFPGRFSGRQFSNSRSEMNVSTLELGDSALYLCASRDYKQDRGRLVYEQYFGPGTRLTVT.

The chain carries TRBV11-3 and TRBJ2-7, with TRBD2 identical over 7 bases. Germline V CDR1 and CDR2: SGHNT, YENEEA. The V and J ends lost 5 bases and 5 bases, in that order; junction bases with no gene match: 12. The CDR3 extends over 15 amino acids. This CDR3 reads CASSRLRGGRDEQYF. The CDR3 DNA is TGTGCCAGCAGCCGCCTGCGGGGAGGGAGAGACGAGCAGTACTTC.

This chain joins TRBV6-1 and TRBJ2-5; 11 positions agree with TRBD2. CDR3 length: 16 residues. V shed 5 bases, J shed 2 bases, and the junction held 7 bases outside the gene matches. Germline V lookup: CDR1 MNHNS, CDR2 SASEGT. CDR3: CASSKGLAGAQETQYF. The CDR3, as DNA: TGTGCCAGCAGTAAAGGACTAGCGGGTGCTCAAGAGACCCAGTACTTC.

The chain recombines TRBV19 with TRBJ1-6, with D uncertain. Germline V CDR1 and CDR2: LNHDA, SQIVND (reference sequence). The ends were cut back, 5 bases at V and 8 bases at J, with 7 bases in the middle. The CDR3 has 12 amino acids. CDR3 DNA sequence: TGTGCCAGTAGTTCCCCGGATTCACCCCTCCACTTT. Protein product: CASSSPDSPLHF. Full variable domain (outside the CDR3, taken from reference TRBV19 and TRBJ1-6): DGGITQSPKYLFRKEGQNVTLSCEQNLNHDAMYWYRQDPGQGLRLIYYSQIVNDFQKGDIAEGYSVSREKKESFPLTVTSAQKNPTAFYLCASSSPDSPLHFGNGTRLTVT.

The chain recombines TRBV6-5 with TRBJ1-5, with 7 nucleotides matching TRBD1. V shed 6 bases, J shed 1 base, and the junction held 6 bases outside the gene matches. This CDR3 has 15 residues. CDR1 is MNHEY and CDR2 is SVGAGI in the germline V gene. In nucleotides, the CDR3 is TGTGCCAGCAGCCGACAGGGTCAAAGCAATCAGCCCCAGCATTTT. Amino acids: CASSRQGQSNQPQHF.